The rows below give T cell receptor beta chains drawn from one sample of a study of vaccination and CD4 T cells after COVID-19. TCRdb passed the PCR reads through MiXCR, listing each CDR3 protein once. The sample has around 13,000 distinct CDR3 sequences, approximately 21% seen once. These TCRs' antigens remain unknown. The sequencing sample was made of cultured CD4+ T cells from blood. Receptors were obtained from a human donor with COVID-19. The CDR3 runs from the conserved cysteine through the conserved F or W. Each record gives: J gene, CDR3 length, V gene, D gene, clone size, CDR3 DNA, CDR3 protein. A D gene is named only where the DNA matches it firmly. The size entry is marked missing in some rows and otherwise reads once, few, many or a size class.

J: TRBJ1-6
length: 18
V: TRBV4-2
D: TRBD1
size: few
DNA: TGTGCCAGCAGCCCCGTTCAACAGGGGAGGATGAACAATTCACCCCTCCACTTT
CDR3: CASSPVQQGRMNNSPLHF

J: TRBJ2-7
length: 14
V: TRBV29-1
D: TRBD1
size: .
DNA: TGCAGCGTAAGTAGACAGGGGCCCTCCTACGAGCAGTACTTC
CDR3: CSVSRQGPSYEQYF

J: TRBJ2-3
length: 14
V: TRBV20-1
D: .
size: few
DNA: TGCAGTGCTAGAGTCCCGGGGGGCACAGATACGCAGTATTTT
CDR3: CSARVPGGTDTQYF

J: TRBJ2-5
length: 17
V: TRBV18
D: .
size: .
DNA: TGTGCCAGCCTCCCCTGGGAGAGCGCGATCCCCCAAGAGACCCAGTACTTC
CDR3: CASLPWESAIPQETQYF

J: TRBJ2-1
length: 14
V: TRBV11-3
D: .
size: .
DNA: TGTGCCAGCAGCTTACTGGGAGCAAACAATGAGCAGTTCTTC
CDR3: CASSLLGANNEQFF

J: TRBJ2-2
length: 14
V: TRBV4-2
D: .
size: few
DNA: TGTGCCACCCATCGAGAGGGAAACACCGGGGAGCTGTTTTTT
CDR3: CATHREGNTGELFF

J: TRBJ1-2
length: 16
V: TRBV7-8
D: TRBD1
size: medium-sized
DNA: TGTGCCAGCAGCCTACAGGGGCAGCCGGGTAACTATGGCTACACCTTC
CDR3: CASSLQGQPGNYGYTF

J: TRBJ1-2
length: 14
V: TRBV6-2/TRBV6-3
D: .
size: few
DNA: TGTGCCACCCGTTCGGGGGTAGCTCTTCGTTTCCACACCTTC
CDR3: CATRSGVALRFHTF

J: TRBJ1-4
length: 14
V: TRBV19
D: .
size: .
DNA: TGTGCCAGTAGCGAAGGGACCCCCGGAGAAAAACTGTTTTTT
CDR3: CASSEGTPGEKLFF

J: TRBJ1-3
length: 14
V: TRBV19
D: TRBD1
size: .
DNA: TGTGCCAGTACCCAAGACAGGGGCACCGGCACCATATATTTT
CDR3: CASTQDRGTGTIYF

J: TRBJ1-5
length: 15
V: TRBV15
D: .
size: few
DNA: TGTGCCACCAGCAGAGAACCCGGGAGCAATCAGCCCCAGCATTTT
CDR3: CATSREPGSNQPQHF

J: TRBJ1-5
length: 14
V: TRBV19
D: .
size: .
DNA: TGTGCCAGTAGTATTGTTCCAGGGAATCAGCCCCAGCATTTT
CDR3: CASSIVPGNQPQHF

J: TRBJ1-3
length: 15
V: TRBV19
D: .
size: few
DNA: TGTGCCAGTAGTACCCTAGGAGGCTCTGGAAACACCATATATTTT
CDR3: CASSTLGGSGNTIYF

J: TRBJ2-1
length: 18
V: TRBV7-2
D: TRBD2
size: few
DNA: TGTGCCAGCAGCTTAGCGTGGGGGGGACTAGCGGGGAAGAATGAGCAGTTCTTC
CDR3: CASSLAWGGLAGKNEQFF

J: TRBJ1-2
length: 13
V: TRBV12-3/TRBV12-4
D: .
size: few
DNA: TGTGCCAGCAGTTTACGAGGGGCCTATGGCTACACCTTC
CDR3: CASSLRGAYGYTF

J: TRBJ2-7
length: 20
V: TRBV5-1
D: TRBD2
size: .
DNA: TGCGCCAGCAGCTTGGGGGGGGGCACCGGGACTAGTTGGGGCACCTACGAGCAGTACTTC
CDR3: CASSLGGGTGTSWGTYEQYF

J: TRBJ2-7
length: 13
V: TRBV20-1
D: TRBD1
size: .
DNA: TGCAGTGCGCCCGGGACAGGCCATTTGGAGCAGTACTTC
CDR3: CSAPGTGHLEQYF

J: TRBJ1-4
length: 14
V: TRBV2
D: TRBD1
size: .
DNA: TGTACCAGCAACGAACAGGGGCCTAATGAAAAACTGTTTTTT
CDR3: CTSNEQGPNEKLFF

J: TRBJ2-7
length: 14
V: TRBV27
D: .
size: .
DNA: TGTGCCAGCAGTTTCGACCGCCTCACCTACGAGCAGTACTTC
CDR3: CASSFDRLTYEQYF

J: TRBJ1-5
length: 16
V: TRBV6-1
D: .
size: few
DNA: TGTGCCAGCAGTGAAACCGGGCGGGGTAGCAATCAGCCCCAGCATTTT
CDR3: CASSETGRGSNQPQHF

J: TRBJ2-5
length: 16
V: TRBV19
D: .
size: few
DNA: TGTGCCAGTAGTATCGGGGGGCGCAGGTCAGAAGAGACCCAGTACTTC
CDR3: CASSIGGRRSEETQYF

J: TRBJ1-2
length: 14
V: TRBV19
D: TRBD1
size: medium-sized
DNA: TGTGCCAGTAGTATGGGGGGGACAGGGGTTGGCTACACCTTC
CDR3: CASSMGGTGVGYTF

J: TRBJ1-4
length: 11
V: TRBV6-2/TRBV6-3
D: .
size: .
DNA: TGTGCCAGCTCGTTAAGCGAAAAACTGTTTTTT
CDR3: CASSLSEKLFF

J: TRBJ1-2
length: 14
V: TRBV11-2
D: .
size: .
DNA: TGTGCCAGCAGCTTAGGGGCAGGGGTTTATGGCTACACCTTC
CDR3: CASSLGAGVYGYTF

J: TRBJ2-3
length: 13
V: TRBV28
D: TRBD2
size: few
DNA: TGTGCCAGCAGTTTATTGTCGGGGGGGGGCGCGTATTTT
CDR3: CASSLLSGGGAYF

J: TRBJ2-6
length: 15
V: TRBV6-4
D: .
size: .
DNA: TGTGCCAGCAGTGAACAGGGTCCTGGGGCCAACGTCCTGACTTTC
CDR3: CASSEQGPGANVLTF

J: TRBJ2-4
length: 12
V: TRBV20-1
D: TRBD1
size: .
DNA: TGCAGTGCTTTCCCGGGACAGGGGGAGATGTACTTC
CDR3: CSAFPGQGEMYF

J: TRBJ2-7
length: 14
V: TRBV6-5
D: .
size: .
DNA: TGTGCCAGCAGTTACGACAAGCCCCCCTGCGAGCAGTACTTC
CDR3: CASSYDKPPCEQYF

J: TRBJ2-2
length: 16
V: TRBV10-1
D: TRBD1
size: few
DNA: TGCGCCAGCAGGTCCGACAGGGGACGTACCTCCGGGGAGCTGTTTTTT
CDR3: CASRSDRGRTSGELFF

J: TRBJ2-3
length: 19
V: TRBV7-3
D: TRBD1
size: .
DNA: TGTGCCAGCAGCACCGAGAGCAGCGACAGGGTCAGTTTTTCGGATACGCAGTATTTT
CDR3: CASSTESSDRVSFSDTQYF